Listed below are T cell receptor beta chains from one sample, sequenced in a study of shared clonotypes between healthy human individuals. Assay used: immunoSEQ multiplex PCR; TCRdb lists only in-frame clones, some missing. This table has about 470,000 clones, 79% appearing once. Sequenced sample: PBMCs. The receptors were sampled from a woman in her 40s in good health. Some clones in this sample may be carry-over from other donors' samples. CDR3s include the opening cysteine and the closing phenylalanine or tryptophan. A D gene is named only where the DNA matches it firmly.

V,D,J,DNA,CDR3
TRBV28,TRBD1,TRBJ1-4,TGTGCCAGCAGCCCGAACACAGGGGGCCGAGGTGAAAAACTGTTTTTT,CASSPNTGGRGEKLFF
TRBV18,-,TRBJ2-3,TGTGCCAGCTCACGACTGCGAGATACGCAGTATTTT,CASSRLRDTQYF
TRBV27,-,TRBJ1-2,TGTGCCAGCAGAGCTAACGGGGGAAGTCGTGGCTACACCTTC,CASRANGGSRGYTF
TRBV27,-,TRBJ2-2,TGTGCCAGCAGTTTCCCAACCGGGACCCAAACCGGGGAGCTGTTTTTT,CASSFPTGTQTGELFF
TRBV19,-,TRBJ2-7,TGTGCCAGTAGTATCCGTTTCGGGTTCGAGCAGTACTTC,CASSIRFGFEQYF
TRBV5-1,-,TRBJ1-1,TGCGCCAGCAGCACCGAACAGGGTTGGAACACTGAAGCTTTCTTT,CASSTEQGWNTEAFF
TRBV29-1,TRBD2,TRBJ2-7,TGCAGCGTTGCTGAGGGACTAGCGGGAGCTTACGAGCAGTACTTC,CSVAEGLAGAYEQYF
TRBV7-9,TRBD2,TRBJ2-3,TGTGCCAGCAGCTTAGGTCTAGCGGGAGCAGATACGCAGTATTTT,CASSLGLAGADTQYF
TRBV6-4,-,TRBJ2-1,TGTGCCAGCAGTGAGGTGGGCGGGTACAATGAGCAGTTCTTC,CASSEVGGYNEQFF
TRBV7-9,-,TRBJ2-1,TGTGCCAGCAGCGCCCTCAGCGGGCGAAACAATGAGCAGTTCTTC,CASSALSGRNNEQFF
TRBV19,TRBD1,TRBJ1-2,TGTGCCAGTAGCCGACAGGGTGGGTATGGCTACACCTTC,CASSRQGGYGYTF
TRBV5-8,-,TRBJ2-1,TGTGCCAGCAATCTCGTGGGGGGCCACTCCTACAATGAGCAGTTCTTC,CASNLVGGHSYNEQFF
TRBV28,-,TRBJ1-1,TGTGCCAGCAGGGCAACAAGTGAAGCTTTCTTT,CASRATSEAFF
TRBV28,-,TRBJ1-1,TGTGCCAGCAGCCAGGACCAAGCGCCCACTGAAGCTTTCTTT,CASSQDQAPTEAFF
TRBV19,TRBD2,TRBJ2-2,TGTGCCAGTAGTATTCTGGGACTAGCGGGGAACACCGGGGAGCTGTTTTTT,CASSILGLAGNTGELFF
TRBV7-9,-,TRBJ1-3,TGTGCCAGCACCACGGGGTTGGGAGGAAACACCATATATTTT,CASTTGLGGNTIYF